These 32 T cell receptor beta chains came from one sample sequenced in a study of blood T cell repertoires in COVID-19. The assay was immunoSEQ multiplex PCR, and TCRdb's table has in-frame clones only and misses some. Among about 74,000 clones, 70% to 90% were seen once, and the ten largest hold roughly 25%. The specimen sequenced was peripheral blood. These receptors were obtained from a man aged 50 or older with acute or convalescent COVID-19.

The J gene is TRBJ2-2, the V gene TRBV5-4, with D tentatively TRBD1 (6 bases). The CDR3 totals 20 residues. With 2 bases removed from V and 3 bases from J, the gap between germline ends came to 26 bases. CDR1 is SGHNT and CDR2 is YYREEE in the germline V gene (reference sequence). CDR3 in amino acids: CASSFRNSHPQGPHTGELFF. The CDR3, as DNA: TGTGCCAGCAGCTTCCGAAACAGCCACCCTCAGGGGCCACACACCGGGGAGCTGTTTTTT. The full variable domain, with the rest looked up from reference TRBV5-4 and TRBJ2-2, is ETGVTQSPTHLIKTRGQQVTLRCSSQSGHNTVSWYQQALGQGPQFIFQYYREEENGRGNFPPRFSGLQFPNYSSELNVNALELDDSALYLCASSFRNSHPQGPHTGELFFGEGSRLTVL.

CDR3 DNA sequence: TGTGCCACCAGTGATACGGGACAGGGGAGCTCCTACAATGAGCAGTTCTTC. Translating gives CATSDTGQGSSYNEQFF. The chain uses TRBV24-1 and TRBJ2-1, with 10 bases matching TRBD1. The CDR3 sequence is 17 residues long. Looked up from germline, CDR1 is KGHDR and CDR2 is SFDVKD. J gave up 0 bases and V 3 bases, and 4 bases lay outside the gene matches.

The chain joins TRBV27 to TRBJ1-3, with D perhaps TRBD1 (5 bases). The CDR3 runs to 16 residues. Germline CDR1 and CDR2: MNHEY and SMNVEV (reference sequence). V was clipped by 5 bases and J by 0 bases, with 14 bases between them. The CDR3 DNA reads as TGTGCCAGCAGTCCCCGAGGACAACACTCTGGAAACACCATATATTTT. Its translation: CASSPRGQHSGNTIYF.

This sequence joins TRBV11-1 and TRBJ2-5; TRBD2 agrees at 8 bases. V lost 2 bases, J lost 4 bases, and 6 bases stayed unmatched. CDR3 size: 15 residues. Germline V gene data show CDR1 as SGHAT and CDR2 as FQDESV (reference sequence). CDR3 sequence: CASSLRAGGRETQYF. CDR3 in DNA: TGTGCCAGCAGCTTACGGGCGGGGGGCCGAGAGACCCAGTACTTC.

The gene calls are TRBV6-6 and TRBJ2-7; possibly TRBD1 for D (5 bases). Germline V gives CDR1 MNHNY, CDR2 SVGAGI (reference sequence). This CDR3 is built from 11 residues. The V gene lost 7 bases and the J gene lost 2 bases, with 6 bases spanning the gap. The CDR3, as DNA: TGTGCCAGCACGACAGCCTACGAGCAGTACTTC. This translates into CASTTAYEQYF.

V gene TRBV9 combines with J gene TRBJ2-1, with 8 bases fitting TRBD2. Germline CDR1 is SGDLS and CDR2 is YYNGEE. The CDR3 runs 14 residues. The ends lost 4 bases at V and 2 bases at J; junction bases unmatched: 2. CDR3 in amino acids: CASSRGGTYNEQFF. DNA of the CDR3: TGTGCCAGCAGCCGGGGGGGGACCTACAATGAGCAGTTCTTC.

This clone was seen only once. The chain combines TRBV9 with TRBJ2-5; no definite D call. Between the trimmed V and J ends, which lost 0 bases and 5 bases, there was a span of 8 bases. Looked up from germline, CDR1 is SGDLS and CDR2 is YYNGEE. The CDR3 totals 13 residues. CDR3 bases: TGTGCCAGCAGCGTAGGAGGAGTGGAGACCCAGTACTTC. This translates into CASSVGGVETQYF.

The V gene is TRBV29-1, the J gene TRBJ2-5, with TRBD1 matching over 9 bases. Germline V gives CDR1 SQVTM, CDR2 ANQGSEA. The trim removed 1 base at V and 4 bases at J, leaving 7 bases unmatched. The CDR3 consists of 15 residues. Written as DNA, the CDR3 is TGCAGCGTTGAAGGTCTGGACAGGGGTTTAGAGACCCAGTACTTC. This sequence encodes CSVEGLDRGLETQYF.

J is TRBJ2-4 and V is TRBV11-2; D gene uncertain. The CDR3 extends over 15 amino acids. Germline values: CDR1 SGHAT, CDR2 FQNNGV. V gave up 1 base and J gave up 1 base, with 8 bases separating them. The CDR3 DNA follows: TGTGCCAGCAGCTTAGTCCGGTTGGCCAAAAACATTCAGTACTTC. It encodes CASSLVRLAKNIQYF.

The V and J genes are TRBV6-5 and TRBJ2-5; D uncertain. The ends were cut back, 2 bases at V and 6 bases at J, with 10 bases in the middle. This CDR3 spans 13 amino acids. Germline CDR1 is MNHEY and CDR2 is SVGAGI. The CDR3 coding sequence is TGTGCCAGCAGTTACGGGCGAATGAAGACCCAGTACTTC. Protein sequence: CASSYGRMKTQYF.

This chain links TRBV4-1 with TRBJ2-7; D is ambiguous. This CDR3 has 15 amino acids. Per germline, CDR1 MGHRA and CDR2 YSYEKL. V was trimmed by 0 bases and J by 0 bases, leaving 9 bases between them. The CDR3 here is CASSQDTVSSYEQYV. The CDR3 nucleotides are TGCGCCAGCAGCCAAGATACGGTGAGCTCCTACGAGCAGTACGTC.

In this sample, this clone turned up once. The genes are TRBV6-5 and TRBJ1-1; TRBD1 matches at 7 bases. This CDR3 contains 14 residues. V was pared by 5 bases and J by 4 bases, with 7 bases of the junction left unmatched. Germline V lookup: CDR1 MNHEY, CDR2 SVGAGI. The DNA for the CDR3 is TGTGCCAGCAGTCAGAACAGGGGCGGCACTGAAGCTTTCTTT. Its protein product is CASSQNRGGTEAFF.

The genes are TRBV27 and TRBJ2-5, with D unclear. The V and J ends lost 3 bases and 5 bases respectively, with 19 bases between them. Germline CDR1 MNHEY, CDR2 SMNVEV (reference sequence). The CDR3 spans 16 residues. The CDR3 spells CASSLSLSGSYETQYF. CDR3 in DNA: TGTGCCAGCAGTTTGTCCCTTTCGGGTAGCTATGAGACCCAGTACTTC.

This clone was detected once. V gene TRBV7-3 combines with J gene TRBJ1-5; TRBD1 aligns across 7 bases. Germline V gene lookup returns CDR1 SGHTA and CDR2 FQGTGA. The V gene end was trimmed by 7 bases and the J gene end by 8 bases; junction bases not matched to a gene: 17. The CDR3 has 16 amino acids. The DNA for the CDR3 is TGTGCCAGCACCATAAAACAGGGGAGAGGAGAGGAGCCCCAGCATTTT. Protein sequence: CASTIKQGRGEEPQHF.

This clone was seen just once. V usage is TRBV18 and J usage is TRBJ1-2; TRBD1 matches 8 bases. CDR3 size: 13 residues. V trimming: 3 bases; J trimming: 6 bases; junction bases outside the gene matches: 3. Germline CDR1 KGHSH, CDR2 LQKENI. CDR3 sequence reads: CASSPDRDHGYTF. Written as DNA, the CDR3 is TGTGCCAGCTCACCGGACAGGGACCATGGCTACACCTTC.

The chain joins TRBV5-8 to TRBJ2-7; D possibly corresponds to TRBD2 (6 bases). CDR1 and CDR2 (germline): SGHTS, YDEGEE. The length of the CDR3 is 17 residues. Trimming stripped 2 bases from V and 7 bases from J, with 25 bases between. In DNA, the CDR3 is TGTGCCAGCAGCTTCGAGGGGATTTGGGGGGACCTTGTGGAGCAGTACTTC. This translates into CASSFEGIWGDLVEQYF.

The chain employs TRBV15 and TRBJ2-3, with 11 positions matching TRBD2. Germline CDR1 and CDR2: LNHNV and YYDKDF (reference sequence). V was pared by 1 base and J by 6 bases, with 12 bases of the junction left unmatched. The CDR3 consists of 18 residues. CDR3 nucleotide sequence: TGTGCCACCAGCAGAGCCCTAATAGCGGGGGGGCCTGTGGATACGCAGTATTTT. As protein: CATSRALIAGGPVDTQYF.

The genes are TRBV6-5 and TRBJ1-5; the match to TRBD1 covers 8 bases. Per the germline V gene, CDR1 is MNHEY and CDR2 is SVGAGI. V lost 6 bases and J lost 5; bases outside the gene matches: 9. This CDR3 is built from 15 residues. CDR3 residues: CASSDESGGYQPQHF. Here the CDR3 DNA reads TGTGCCAGCAGCGACGAATCAGGGGGCTATCAGCCCCAGCATTTT.

This chain links TRBV10-1 with TRBJ2-4; D gene ambiguous. From germline, CDR1 is WNHNN and CDR2 SYGVQD (reference sequence). This CDR3 comprises 13 residues. V was pared by 6 bases and J by 6 bases, with 12 bases between. CDR3 sequence reads: CASSPSLGNIQYF. CDR3 nucleotides: TGCGCCAGCAGCCCTAGTCTGGGAAACATTCAGTACTTC.

The gene calls are TRBV11-2 and TRBJ2-1, with 7 bases matching TRBD2. V shed 6 bases and J 4 bases; nucleotides not matched to a gene: 3. The CDR3 contains 13 residues. The germline V gene has CDR1 SGHAT and CDR2 FQNNGV. The CDR3 bases are TGTGCCAGCAGATCCGGGGGGTACAATGAGCAGTTCTTC. It is translated as CASRSGGYNEQFF.

The V and J genes are TRBV18 and TRBJ2-7, with unresolved D. The germline gives CDR1 KGHSH, CDR2 LQKENI. V was trimmed by 4 bases and J by 5 bases, leaving 6 bases between them. This CDR3 region has 11 residues. The DNA for the CDR3 is TGTGCCAGCTCACGACTCGACGAGCAGTACTTC. Translating it yields CASSRLDEQYF. Full variable domain (outside the CDR3, taken from reference TRBV18 and TRBJ2-7): NAGVMQNPRHLVRRRGQEARLRCSPMKGHSHVYWYRQLPEEGLKFMVYLQKENIIDESGMPKERFSAEFPKEGPSILRIQQVVRGDSAAYFCASSRLDEQYFGPGTRLTVT.

This chain links TRBV19 with TRBJ1-2; 7 bases map to TRBD1. Germline lookup yields CDR1 LNHDA and CDR2 SQIVND (reference sequence). J lost 4 bases, V lost 6 bases, and 5 bases had no gene match. This CDR3 region has 13 residues. Here the CDR3 reads CASRIQGSYGYTF. CDR3 sequence (DNA): TGTGCCAGTAGAATACAGGGGTCCTATGGCTACACCTTC.

The chain carries TRBV4-1 and TRBJ2-5, with 7 bases identical to TRBD1. The CDR3 totals 18 residues. Germline CDR1 reads MGHRA; CDR2 reads YSYEKL. The J segment lost 4 bases and the V segment lost 2 bases, leaving 16 bases of the junction unmatched. The CDR3 DNA is TGCGCCAGCAGCCAAACCGGGACAGCTAGGCCAGTCGGAGAGACCCAGTACTTC. It is translated as CASSQTGTARPVGETQYF.

The rearrangement uses TRBV10-3 and TRBJ1-1; TRBD1 aligns across 8 bases. CDR3 size: 15 residues. The germline gives CDR1 ENHRY, CDR2 SYGVKD. V was clipped by 3 bases and J by 0 bases; unmatched bases: 3. The CDR3, as DNA: TGTGCCATCAGTGAAGACAGGGGAATGAACACTGAAGCTTTCTTT. It translates to CAISEDRGMNTEAFF.

The rearrangement uses TRBV5-1 and TRBJ2-1, with 13 positions matching TRBD2. Germline V gives CDR1 SGHRS, CDR2 YFSETQ. Trimming took 8 bases from V and 5 from J; bases not matched to a gene: 22. This CDR3 is 20 amino acids long. The chain's CDR3 is CARPLDRWTSGGPKNNEQFF. CDR3 bases: TGCGCCAGACCCTTAGATCGTTGGACTAGCGGGGGCCCAAAAAACAATGAGCAGTTCTTC.

The J gene is TRBJ2-3, the V gene TRBV2, with 11 bases that match TRBD2. Germline CDR1 and CDR2: SNHLY and FYNNEI. The CDR3 loop spans 13 amino acids. J was trimmed by 5 bases and V by 10 bases; bases with no gene match: 5. CDR3 nucleotide sequence: TGTGCCACCAGAGGACTAGCGGGAGATACGCAGTATTTT. Amino acid sequence: CATRGLAGDTQYF. The entire variable domain, with the rest obtained from reference TRBV2 and TRBJ2-3, is as follows: EPEVTQTPSHQVTQMGQEVILRCVPISNHLYFYWYRQILGQKVEFLVSFYNNEISEKSEIFDDQFSVERPDGSNFTLKIRSTKLEDSAMYFCATRGLAGDTQYFGPGTRLTVL.

The rearrangement joins TRBV30 to TRBJ1-6; 8 nucleotides align to TRBD1. CDR1 is GTSNPN, CDR2 SVGIG, per germline (reference sequence). This CDR3 is built from 15 residues. With V trimmed by 5 bases and J by 8 bases, 11 bases remained unmatched. The CDR3 coding sequence is TGTGCCTGGGCGAAAAAGGGACAGGAGTATTCACCCCTCCACTTT. Translated: CAWAKKGQEYSPLHF.

The V gene is TRBV4-1, the J gene TRBJ2-7; 10 nucleotides match TRBD1. Germline lookup yields CDR1 MGHRA and CDR2 YSYEKL. This CDR3 region has 15 residues. Trimming took 4 bases from V and 0 from J; bases not matched to a gene: 3. CDR3 sequence: CASSRGTGDSYEQYF. As DNA, the CDR3 is TGCGCCAGCAGCCGAGGGACAGGGGACTCCTACGAGCAGTACTTC.

J is TRBJ2-1 and V is TRBV7-8; TRBD2 aligns across 9 bases. CDR1 is SGHVS, CDR2 FQNEAQ, per germline. Trimming at V came to 1 base and at J to 13 bases, leaving 8 bases not matched to a gene. The CDR3 contains 14 residues. DNA for the CDR3: TGTGCCAGCAGCTTAGATCGCGGGGGGGCCGTACAGTTCTTC. This encodes CASSLDRGGAVQFF.

The rearrangement uses TRBV18 and TRBJ2-7, with D tentatively TRBD1 (6 bases). Germline V gives CDR1 KGHSH, CDR2 LQKENI. The CDR3 extends over 14 amino acids. V lost 5 bases, J lost 0 bases, and 11 bases lay in between. CDR3 region: CASSADSRSYEQYF. The DNA of the CDR3 is TGTGCCAGCTCAGCGGACAGCCGCTCCTACGAGCAGTACTTC.

The V call is TRBV5-1, the J call TRBJ1-6, with 9 bases aligning to TRBD1. CDR1 and CDR2 (germline): SGHRS, YFSETQ. The CDR3 consists of 15 residues. The junction had 9 bases not matched to a gene; V was cut back by 4 bases and J by 10 bases. As DNA, the CDR3 is TGCGCCAGCAGCAGGGACAGGGAGAGGGGGTCACCCCTCCACTTT. Translating gives CASSRDRERGSPLHF. The complete variable domain, with remaining parts taken from reference TRBV5-1 and TRBJ1-6, reads KAGVTQTPRYLIKTRGQQVTLSCSPISGHRSVSWYQQTPGQGLQFLFEYFSETQRNKGNFPGRFSGRQFSNSRSEMNVSTLELGDSALYLCASSRDRERGSPLHFGNGTRLTVT.

V usage is TRBV25-1 and J usage is TRBJ2-3; 7 positions match TRBD2. Per the germline V gene, CDR1 is MGHDK and CDR2 is SYGVNS. The J segment lost 0 bases and the V segment lost 9 bases, leaving 3 bases of the junction unmatched. The CDR3 is made up of 13 amino acids. CDR3 DNA sequence: TGTGCCAGTGGGCGGGGGAGCACAGATACGCAGTATTTT. Translation: CASGRGSTDTQYF.